This T cell receptor beta chain is from a study of cytomegalovirus exposure and HLA in healthy donors. Points from the study as a whole: A few CMV-associated chains were confirmed in vitro to be specific for CMV antigens. According to a later analysis, TCR clusters from the first cohort tended to co-occur in the 120 or so validation repertoires. TCR beta chains numbering more than 150 were designated cytomegalovirus-associated.

Germline-derived CDR1 and CDR2 are LNHDA and SQIVND (reference sequence). The germline V and J ends were trimmed by 4 bases and 3 bases, with 15 bases remaining between them. This CDR3 is 15 amino acids long. As concerns this clone: The antigen is unknown.

Data came from immunoSEQ multiplex PCR; TCRdb stores just in-frame clones and leaves some out. The data contain 200,000 to 250,000 clones, 85% to 95% of them singletons. This sequence originates from a woman aged 18-35 years in good health and CMV-seronegative. The J gene is TRBJ2-5, the V gene TRBV19; possible D gene TRBD2, 6 bases. Sequencing used PBMCs. CDR3: CASSTRLAPEETQYF. The CDR3, as DNA: TGTGCCAGTAGTACCCGTCTAGCGCCGGAAGAGACCCAGTACTTC.